This T cell receptor (beta chain) was captured in a study of CXCR3-negative and CXCR3-positive naive CD8 T cells. Study outcomes and limitations: Relative to CXCR3-negative naive cells, CXCR3-positive naive cells had more hydrophobic TRB CDR3s.

The authors prepared UMI-labeled TRB cDNA libraries by 5' RACE. TCRdb reprocessed the 5' RACE reads, with one entry per CDR3 protein and no DNA. The sample has 85,000 to 130,000 distinct CDR3 sequences; the top ten hold 0.3% to 0.45%. In regard to this clonotype: As yet, its antigen is unknown.

Germline V gives CDR1 SGHRS, CDR2 YFSETQ. This CDR3 region has 16 residues. Source material: naive CXCR3+ CD8+ T cells from blood. Sample subset: CD45RO-CCR7+CD27+CD95- naive CD8+ T cells expressing CXCR3 (TNR3+). The genes are TRBV5-1 and TRBJ2-5; TCRdb gives TRBD2 as the D gene, but with no DNA this cannot be confirmed. The sequence was collected from a human donor in good health. Some clones in this sample may be carry-over from other donors' samples. This CDR3 is CASSLPGLSHQETQYF.